This T cell receptor (beta chain) was documented in a study of OX40 agonist ivuxolimab in advanced cancers. This clone was detected once. Its target is unknown. Study results and caveats: Still undetermined is the antigen specificity of the expanded peripheral T cells. The mean number of expanded clones was higher in CD8+ T cells than in CD4+. Near-lowest levels of clonal expansion characterized partial responders at 0.1-3.0 mg/kg. At 0.1 to 3.0 mg/kg, CD4+ and CD8+ blood T cells expanded clonally by week 6.

Data came from immunoSEQ multiplex PCR; TCRdb stores just in-frame clones and leaves some out. The top ten hold less than 4% of the sample, which has about 58,000 clones, over 80% seen once. Germline CDR1 reads MRHNA; CDR2 reads SNTAGT. The CDR3 sequence is 17 residues long. The V end lost 4 bases, the J end lost 2 bases, and 21 bases lay between the germline ends. J is TRBJ2-7 and V is TRBV6-4, with unresolved D. The receptor's source is an adult with an advanced solid tumor such as melanoma, head and neck, liver or kidney cancer. The sequencing used CD4+ or CD8+ T cells sorted from blood, collected in a trial of the OX40 agonist ivuxolimab. CDR3 loop: CASSGPSHTEPTYEQYF. The DNA for the CDR3 is TGTGCCAGCAGTGGCCCCTCCCATACAGAGCCCACCTACGAGCAGTACTTC.